This TCR beta chain emerged from a study of graft-versus-host responses after intestinal transplantation. At the level of the study: Each recipient received a multivisceral, liver-intestinal, or isolated intestinal graft.

Findings of the study overall: Graft-donor T cell macrochimerism in patients accompanied high graft-versus-host to host-versus-graft clonal ratios in allografts.

As concerns this clone: Its antigen is unknown.

The germline V gene encodes CDR1 MNHNY and CDR2 SVGAGI (reference sequence). V was clipped by 2 bases and J by 4 bases, with 8 bases between them. CDR3 length: 13 amino acids. The repertoire was sequenced with immunoSEQ multiplex PCR; TCRdb's copy has only in-frame clones and lacks some. The sample lists about 97,000 clones, over 75% occurring once. The rearrangement uses TRBV6-6 and TRBJ1-1; no reliable D call. This TCR came from a human patient who received an intestinal transplant, so some T cells may come from the graft donor. The material was PBMCs, obtained approximately 420 days after intestinal transplant. The CDR3 nucleotides are TGTGCCAGCAGTTACATCCCTGGCACTGAAGCTTTCTTT. This translates into CASSYIPGTEAFF.